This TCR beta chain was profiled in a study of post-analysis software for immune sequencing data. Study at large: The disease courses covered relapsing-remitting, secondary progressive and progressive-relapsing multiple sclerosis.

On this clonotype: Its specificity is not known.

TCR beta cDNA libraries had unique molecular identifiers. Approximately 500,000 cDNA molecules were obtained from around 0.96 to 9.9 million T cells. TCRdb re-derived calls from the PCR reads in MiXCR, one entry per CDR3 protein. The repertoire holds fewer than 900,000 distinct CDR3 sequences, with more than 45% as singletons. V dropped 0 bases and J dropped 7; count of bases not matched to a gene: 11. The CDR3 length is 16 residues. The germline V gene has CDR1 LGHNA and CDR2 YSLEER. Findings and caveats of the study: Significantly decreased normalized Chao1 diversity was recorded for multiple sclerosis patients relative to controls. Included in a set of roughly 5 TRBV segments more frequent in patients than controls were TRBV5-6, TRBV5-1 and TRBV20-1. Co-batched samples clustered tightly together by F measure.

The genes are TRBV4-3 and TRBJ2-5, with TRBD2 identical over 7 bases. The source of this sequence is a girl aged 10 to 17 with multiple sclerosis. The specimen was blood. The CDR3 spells CASSQEIPGGKGTQYF. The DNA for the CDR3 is TGCGCCAGCAGCCAAGAGATTCCGGGAGGAAAAGGGACCCAGTACTTC.